Following are 12 T cell receptor beta chains from one sample sequenced in a study of T cells in Graves' hyperthyroidism and ophthalmopathy. The TCR beta CDR3 regions underwent amplification using RNA transcripts as the source. HTBI primers were used for first-round RT-PCR of the TCR CDR3. From the multiplex PCR reads, TCRdb called clonotypes with MiXCR, one entry per CDR3 protein. This table holds 660,000 or so distinct CDR3 sequences, nearly 45% found once. Sequencing was done on a sample of peripheral blood or thyroid tissue (not recorded which). These receptors originate from an adult man with Graves' disease, either hyperthyroidism or ophthalmopathy (not recorded which).

The chain recombines TRBV9 with TRBJ1-1; D might be TRBD1 (5 bases). Trimming removed 1 base at V and 4 bases at J, with 20 bases between. The germline V gene encodes CDR1 SGDLS and CDR2 YYNGEE. The CDR3 has 17 amino acids. The CDR3 here is CASSVTGTGSLFTEAFF. CDR3 bases: TGTGCCAGCAGCGTAACGGGAACAGGCTCGTTGTTCACTGAAGCTTTCTTT.

This clonotype was picked up one time. The chain uses TRBV9 and TRBJ2-7; no clear D. The germline V gene has CDR1 SGDLS and CDR2 YYNGEE. CDR3 size: 12 residues. V shed 5 bases and J shed 5 bases, with 11 bases lying between them. The CDR3 nucleotides read TGTGCCAGCAGTTTACGCCCCCACGAGCAGTACTTC. Translation: CASSLRPHEQYF. Full variable domain (rest looked up from reference TRBV9 and TRBJ2-7): DSGVTQTPKHLITATGQRVTLRCSPRSGDLSVYWYQQSLDQGLQFLIQYYNGEERAKGNILERFSAQQFPDLHSELNLSSLELGDSALYFCASSLRPHEQYFGPGTRLTVT.

The V and J genes are TRBV5-1 and TRBJ1-4; a weak D match, TRBD1 (5 bases). From germline, CDR1 is SGHRS and CDR2 YFSETQ. The V and J ends lost 0 bases and 0 bases respectively, with 9 bases between them. The CDR3 consists of 16 residues. CDR3 protein: CASSLGDRSTNEKLFF. In DNA, the CDR3 is TGCGCCAGCAGCTTGGGTGACAGATCAACTAATGAAAAACTGTTTTTT.

This clonotype was observed once. Compared with germline, one end of the junction differs, possibly owing to a read error. The J gene is TRBJ2-7, the V gene TRBV5-1; tentative D call: TRBD1 (6 bases). Looked up from germline, CDR1 is SGHRS and CDR2 is YFSETQ. CDR3 length: 14 amino acids. The CDR3 spells CTSSLVGQGYEQYF. The CDR3 coding sequence is TGCACCAGCAGCTTGGTGGGGCAGGGGTACGAGCAGTACTTC. Using reference TRBV5-1 and TRBJ2-7 for the parts outside the CDR3, the full variable domain is KAGVTQTPRYLIKTRGQQVTLSCSPISGHRSVSWYQQTPGQGLQFLFEYFSETQRNKGNFPGRFSGRQFSNSRSEMNVSTLELGDSALYLCTSSLVGQGYEQYFGPGTRLTVT.

This chain links TRBV29-1 with TRBJ1-2; the match to TRBD1 covers 7 bases. Per the germline V gene, CDR1 is SQVTM and CDR2 is ANQGSEA. The CDR3 is 12 residues long. Trimming at V came to 6 bases and at J to 2 bases, leaving 3 bases not matched to a gene. This chain's CDR3 is CSVLGQNYGYTF. The CDR3 DNA reads as TGCAGCGTATTGGGACAGAACTATGGCTACACCTTC.

The chain combines TRBV7-9 with TRBJ2-5, with a tentative D call TRBD2 (7 bases). This CDR3 has 14 amino acids. CDR1 is SEHNR, CDR2 FQNEAQ, per germline (reference sequence). Trimming left V 7 bases short and J 2 bases short, with 14 bases between. CDR3 sequence reads: CASTQGGLQETQYF. In nucleotides, the CDR3 is TGTGCCAGCACCCAAGGGGGACTACAAGAGACCCAGTACTTC.

This sequence joins TRBV7-9 and TRBJ1-5, with TRBD1 identical over 7 bases. This CDR3 region has 17 residues. Trimming at V came to 5 bases and at J to 0 bases, leaving 10 bases not matched to a gene. The germline V gene has CDR1 SEHNR and CDR2 FQNEAQ (reference sequence). CDR3 sequence: CASSGGTEVYSNQPQHF. CDR3 sequence (DNA): TGTGCCAGCAGCGGCGGGACAGAGGTTTATAGCAATCAGCCCCAGCATTTT.

The rearrangement joins TRBV9 to TRBJ2-5, with TRBD2 matching over 11 bases. The CDR3 runs 20 residues. Germline V gene sequence: CDR1 SGDLS, CDR2 YYNGEE. Trimming removed 0 bases from V and 0 bases from J; junction bases left unmatched: 13. This chain's CDR3 is CASSVVPPSGGQEYQETQYF. The DNA for the CDR3 is TGTGCCAGCAGCGTAGTCCCGCCTAGCGGGGGGCAAGAGTACCAAGAGACCCAGTACTTC.

Turning to this clonotype: A much larger clone lies one base from this, so it may be a read error. J is TRBJ1-2 and V is TRBV7-9; 9 bases line up with TRBD1. Germline CDR1 and CDR2: SEHNR and FQNEAQ (reference sequence). The J segment lost 6 bases and the V segment lost 1 base, leaving 3 bases of the junction unmatched. The CDR3 contains 14 residues. CDR3 sequence: CASSLGQGVNGYTF. The DNA of the CDR3 is TGTGCCAGCAGCTTAGGACAGGGGGTGAATGGCTACACCTTC.

The rearrangement links TRBV7-2 to TRBJ2-7; 7 positions match TRBD1. Germline-derived CDR1 and CDR2 are SGHTA and FQGNSA. Trimming took 6 bases from V and 4 from J; bases not matched to a gene: 15. The CDR3 runs to 16 residues. The CDR3, as DNA: TGTGCCAGCAGTAAACCTCGGGACAGAAGTTCTTACGAGCAGTACTTC. It encodes CASSKPRDRSSYEQYF.

V gene TRBV2 combines with J gene TRBJ1-5; weak D call: TRBD1 (6 bases). V was cut by 5 bases and J by 1 base, with 12 bases left in between. From germline, CDR1 is SNHLY and CDR2 FYNNEI. The CDR3 length is 15 residues. DNA of the CDR3: TGTGCCAGCAGTCAAACAGGGTCGAGCAATCAGCCCCAGCATTTT. Translated: CASSQTGSSNQPQHF.

Only a few counts were recorded for this clonotype. The chain recombines TRBV25-1 with TRBJ1-6; D perhaps matches TRBD1 (5 bases). Trimming left V 6 bases short and J 7 bases short, with 16 bases between. The V gene's germline CDR1 is MGHDK and CDR2 SYGVNS. CDR3 length: 15 amino acids. This CDR3 reads CASSVRAGLNSPLHF. As DNA, the CDR3 is TGTGCCAGCAGCGTCCGGGCGGGGCTGAATTCACCCCTCCACTTT. Full variable domain (remainder filled in from reference TRBV25-1 and TRBJ1-6): EADIYQTPRYLVIGTGKKITLECSQTMGHDKMYWYQQDPGMELHLIHYSYGVNSTEKGDLSSESTVSRIRTEHFPLTLESARPSHTSQYLCASSVRAGLNSPLHFGNGTRLTVT.